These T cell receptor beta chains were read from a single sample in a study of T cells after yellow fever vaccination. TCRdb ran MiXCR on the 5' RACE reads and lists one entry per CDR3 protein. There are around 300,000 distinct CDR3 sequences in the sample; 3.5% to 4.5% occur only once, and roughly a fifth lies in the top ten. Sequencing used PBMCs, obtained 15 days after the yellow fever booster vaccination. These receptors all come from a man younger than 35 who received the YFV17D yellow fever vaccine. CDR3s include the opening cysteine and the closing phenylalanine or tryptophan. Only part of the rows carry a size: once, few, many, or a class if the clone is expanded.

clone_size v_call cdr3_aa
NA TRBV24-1 CATSDPSGAGLETQYF
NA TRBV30 CAWNRANEQFF
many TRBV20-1 CSAPVGWGYGYTF
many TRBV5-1 CASSGSAGMGTDTQYF
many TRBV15 CATSRVRAGPSPLHF
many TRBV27 CASKGLTSGGDSSTDTQYF
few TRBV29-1 CSADPGPRTEAFF
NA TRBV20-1 CSANSLASGTDTQYF
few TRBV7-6 CASSLEALAGGLKTQYF
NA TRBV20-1 CSARKRTGHQPQHF
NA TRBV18 CASSPPSVNEQFF
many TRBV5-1 CASSYSEGRGGTEAFF
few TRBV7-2 CASSITGYLQETQYF
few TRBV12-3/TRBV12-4 CASSFSSWGPHREQYF
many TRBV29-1 CSVVRTSPTDTQYF
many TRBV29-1 CSVSGVLNTGELFF
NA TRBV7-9 CASSPGQGRFGQGDRGALGGYTF
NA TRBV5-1 CASRVRENTGELFF
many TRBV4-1 CASSRGQGVNTGELFF
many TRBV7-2 CASSFAGAETQYF
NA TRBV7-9 CASSWVYLRDTQYF
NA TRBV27 CASIGPSGDAYF
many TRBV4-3 CASSQVNRGTEAFF
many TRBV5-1 CASSLLTGGFYNEQFF
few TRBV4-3 CASSQDRQFEQYF
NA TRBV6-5 CASSPNGGPYYGYTF
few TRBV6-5 CASSYTRDRGPYYQETQYF
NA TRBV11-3 CASSSNRVGEQFF
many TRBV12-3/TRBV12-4 CASRRDRVFTDTQYF
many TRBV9 CASSVVGGGSPGDTQYF
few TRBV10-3 CAIGPEWNYGYTF
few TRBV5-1 CASSLVSGAGGYTF
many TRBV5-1 CASSTRQGKNIQYF
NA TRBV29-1 CSVEAGTGETQYF
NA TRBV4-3 CASSQDTGQGFYEQYF
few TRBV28 CASSLPDRGGNEKLFF
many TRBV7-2 CASSPPGTVNTEAFF
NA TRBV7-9 CASSPTLAKTIEQFF
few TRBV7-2 CASGGHSTDTQYF
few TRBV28 CASTSAGIYGDTQYF
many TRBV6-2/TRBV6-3 CASSLRTGLTAQYF
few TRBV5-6 CASSFGVTSGELFF
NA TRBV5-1 CASSLAGASNQPQHF
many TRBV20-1 CSAKGRVDEQYF
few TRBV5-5 CASSATPPQVSSPLHF
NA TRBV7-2 CASRLAGSSGKTQYF
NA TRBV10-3 CAISDLWGANTGELFF
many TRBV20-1 CSVSVNKETQYF
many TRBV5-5 CASSLVNQGSDYGYTF
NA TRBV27 CASSLLGREGVKQYF
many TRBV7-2 CASSPSRGQGGNSPLHF
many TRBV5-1 CASSAGTPGGEQFF